This T cell receptor (beta chain) derives from a study of T cells in Graves' hyperthyroidism and ophthalmopathy. Amplified TCR beta CDR3 regions derived from RNA transcripts. First-round RT-PCR of the TCR CDR3 relied on the HTBI primer set. MiXCR was run by TCRdb on the multiplex PCR reads, yielding one entry per CDR3 protein. Here the sample spans hundreds of thousands of distinct CDR3 sequences, roughly 17% being singletons. Patients aged 18 to 65 with hyperthyroidism were newly diagnosed, with duration under 2 months. Germline CDR1 is SGHTA and CDR2 is FQGNSA. The CDR3 is 18 amino acids. The ends were cut back, 5 bases at V and 4 bases at J, with 24 bases in the middle. This clonotype was observed a few times.

The chain couples TRBV7-2 to TRBJ1-5, with D perhaps matching TRBD1 (6 bases). This receptor was obtained from a woman younger than 45 with Graves' hyperthyroidism. The source material was blood. CDR3 loop: CASSELTDRQAPNQPQHF. The DNA for the CDR3 is TGTGCCAGCAGCGAACTTACCGATCGACAGGCCCCGAATCAGCCCCAGCATTTT.